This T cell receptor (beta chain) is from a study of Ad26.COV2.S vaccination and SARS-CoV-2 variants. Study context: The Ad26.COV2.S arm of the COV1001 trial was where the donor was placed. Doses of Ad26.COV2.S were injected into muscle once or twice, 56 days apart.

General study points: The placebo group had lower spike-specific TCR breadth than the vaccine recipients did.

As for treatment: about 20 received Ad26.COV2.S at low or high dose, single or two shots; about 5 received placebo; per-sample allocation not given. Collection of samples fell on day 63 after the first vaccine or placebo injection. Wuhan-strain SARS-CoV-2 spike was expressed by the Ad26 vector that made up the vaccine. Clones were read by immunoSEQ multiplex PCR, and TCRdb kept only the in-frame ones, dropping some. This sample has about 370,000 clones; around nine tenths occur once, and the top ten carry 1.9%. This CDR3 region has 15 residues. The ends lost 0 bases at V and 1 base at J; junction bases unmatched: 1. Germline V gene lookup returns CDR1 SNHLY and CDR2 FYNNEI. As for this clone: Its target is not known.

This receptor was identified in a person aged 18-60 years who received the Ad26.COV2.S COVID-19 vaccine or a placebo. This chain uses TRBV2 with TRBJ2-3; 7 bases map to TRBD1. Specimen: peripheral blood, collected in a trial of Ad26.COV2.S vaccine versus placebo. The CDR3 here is CASSEAGTGTDTQYF. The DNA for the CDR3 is TGTGCCAGCAGTGAAGCGGGGACAGGCACAGATACGCAGTATTTT. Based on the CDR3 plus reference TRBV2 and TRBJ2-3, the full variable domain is EPEVTQTPSHQVTQMGQEVILRCVPISNHLYFYWYRQILGQKVEFLVSFYNNEISEKSEIFDDQFSVERPDGSNFTLKIRSTKLEDSAMYFCASSEAGTGTDTQYFGPGTRLTVL.